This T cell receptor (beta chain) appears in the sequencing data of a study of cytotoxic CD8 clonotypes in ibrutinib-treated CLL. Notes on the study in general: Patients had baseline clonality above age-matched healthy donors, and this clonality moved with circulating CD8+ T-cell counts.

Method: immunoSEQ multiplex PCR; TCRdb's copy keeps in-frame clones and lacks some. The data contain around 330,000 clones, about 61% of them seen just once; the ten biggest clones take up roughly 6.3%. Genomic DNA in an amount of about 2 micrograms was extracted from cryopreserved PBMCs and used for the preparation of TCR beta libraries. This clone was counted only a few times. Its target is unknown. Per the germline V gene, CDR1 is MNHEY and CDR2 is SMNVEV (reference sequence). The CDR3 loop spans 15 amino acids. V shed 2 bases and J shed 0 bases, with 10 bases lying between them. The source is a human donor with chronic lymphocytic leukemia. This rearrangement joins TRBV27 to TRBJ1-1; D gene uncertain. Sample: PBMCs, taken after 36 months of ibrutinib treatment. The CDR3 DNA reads TGTGCCAGCAGTTTAACCAAGCGGATGAACACTGAAGCTTTCTTT. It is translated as CASSLTKRMNTEAFF.